What follows are 32 T cell receptor beta chains derived from one specimen sequenced in a study of blood T cells in healthy people across ages. A second roughly 6 to 11 cycle PCR used barcoded and J-beta primers. MiXCR was run by TCRdb on the 5' RACE reads, yielding one entry per CDR3 protein. The sample holds 650,000 to 1,000,000 distinct CDR3 sequences, around 34% seen once. Sequenced input: blood. The origin of the receptors is a man between 18 and 35 years old in good health.

The gene calls are TRBV4-1 and TRBJ2-1; 9 nucleotides align to TRBD2. Looked up from germline, CDR1 is MGHRA and CDR2 is YSYEKL. CDR3 size: 17 residues. V was pared by 2 bases and J by 6 bases, with 11 bases of the junction left unmatched. CDR3 bases: TGCGCCAGCAGCCAACCTTTAGCGGGAGCCCAGGGCAATGAGCAGTTCTTC. Translated, it gives CASSQPLAGAQGNEQFF.

In the case of this clonotype: Since a much larger clone is just one base distant, this may be a read error. The chain links TRBV5-1 to TRBJ2-1; D may match TRBD1 or TRBD2 (5 bases each). Looked up from germline, CDR1 is SGHRS and CDR2 is YFSETQ. Trimming took off 0 bases at V and 0 bases at J, with 16 bases between the two ends. The CDR3 contains 18 residues. The CDR3 DNA follows: TGCGCCAGCAGCTTGGCCGGGGCAGGCCGAAGCTCCTACAATGAGCAGTTCTTC. It encodes CASSLAGAGRSSYNEQFF.

The rearrangement joins TRBV4-1 to TRBJ2-1; D is ambiguous. Trimming removed 1 base at V and 0 bases at J, with 10 bases between. Per germline, CDR1 MGHRA and CDR2 YSYEKL. The length of the CDR3 is 16 residues. This CDR3 is CASSQGALRSYNEQFF. Written as DNA, the CDR3 is TGCGCCAGCAGCCAAGGGGCCCTCCGCTCCTACAATGAGCAGTTCTTC.

This chain connects TRBV10-3 to TRBJ2-1; 9 bases align to TRBD1. TRBJ2-7 explains the end of the DNA better; the J call may be wrong. The CDR3 covers 15 residues. Germline V gene sequence: CDR1 ENHRY, CDR2 SYGVKD. The CDR3 DNA is TGTGCCATCACCTGGGAGGACAGGGGTTACAATGAGCAGTACTTC. Translated: CAITWEDRGYNEQYF.

The genes are TRBV7-2 and TRBJ2-3; 9 bases agree with TRBD2. CDR1 is SGHTA, CDR2 FQGNSA, per germline. The CDR3 spans 16 residues. V gave up 2 bases and J gave up 3 bases; unmatched junction bases: 6. CDR3 loop: CASSLQGSGGTDTQYF. CDR3 DNA: TGTGCCAGCAGCTTACAGGGTAGCGGGGGTACAGATACGCAGTATTTT.

This chain joins TRBV5-5 and TRBJ1-6, with D perhaps matching TRBD1 (5 bases). This CDR3 comprises 17 residues. The ends were cut back, 1 base at V and 9 bases at J, with 20 bases in the middle. Germline CDR1 is SGHKS and CDR2 is YYEKEE (reference sequence). DNA for the CDR3: TGTGCCAGCAGCTTGTCTATTTCCGGGCAGGGTAGTTCACCCCTCCACTTT. It codes for CASSLSISGQGSSPLHF.

Comment on this clonotype: One base away lies a much larger clone, so this may be a sequencing read error. This likely comes from a read error, as the CDR3 has no conserved phenylalanine or tryptophan at its end. The chain uses TRBV12-3 or TRBV12-4 and TRBJ2-5; D uncertain. With 7 bases removed from V and 1 base from J, the gap between germline ends came to 16 bases. The CDR3 is 15 residues long. The CDR3 spells CASTLGHSLQETQYL. For the CDR3, the DNA is TGTGCCAGCACCTTAGGCCACAGTCTCCAAGAGACCCAGTACTTG.

This chain joins TRBV7-2 and TRBJ2-1; tentatively, D is TRBD2 (5 bases). Germline V lookup: CDR1 SGHTA, CDR2 FQGNSA. V was clipped by 2 bases and J by 11 bases, with 25 bases between them. CDR3 length: 17 residues. The chain's CDR3 is CASSLSLEVAARVKQFF. The CDR3 DNA reads as TGTGCCAGCAGCTTATCTTTGGAGGTTGCGGCCCGCGTCAAGCAGTTCTTC.

Concerning this clonotype itself: Just one base apart from a much larger clone, this may be a read error. The rearrangement joins TRBV20-1 to TRBJ2-3, with D tentatively TRBD1 (6 bases). This CDR3 comprises 16 residues. CDR1 and CDR2 (germline): DFQATT, SNEGSKA (reference sequence). The DNA for the CDR3 is TGCAATGCTAGAGATGCCAGGGGACGCCGCACAGATACGCAGTATTTT. Translation: CNARDARGRRTDTQYF.

This rearrangement joins TRBV7-2 to TRBJ1-3; D might be TRBD1 (6 bases). Germline CDR1 reads SGHTA; CDR2 reads FQGNSA. V was clipped by 6 bases and J by 2 bases, with 8 bases between them. This CDR3 is built from 13 residues. CDR3 region: CASSGGPGNTIYF. CDR3 coding DNA: TGTGCCAGCAGTGGGGGCCCTGGAAACACCATATATTTT.

The chain combines TRBV6-1 with TRBJ1-1; maybe TRBD1 (5 bases). The V end was cut by 5 bases, the J end by 5 bases, with 15 bases between. The length of the CDR3 is 14 residues. Germline V gives CDR1 MNHNS, CDR2 SASEGT. The CDR3, as DNA: TGTGCCAGCAGTACCGGAGGGTGGGGGACTGAAGCTTTCTTT. It yields the protein CASSTGGWGTEAFF.

In nucleotides, the CDR3 is TGTGCCAGCAGTATCACAGGGGGCGTGGGGGACACTGAAGCTTTCTTT. Amino acids: CASSITGGVGDTEAFF. The rearrangement uses TRBV12-3 or TRBV12-4 and TRBJ1-1; TRBD1 matches 9 bases. J gave up 3 bases and V 5 bases, and 10 bases lay outside the gene matches. The length of the CDR3 is 16 residues.

This clonotype showed up just a few times. The rearrangement joins TRBV20-1 to TRBJ2-2; possible D gene TRBD2, 7 bases. This CDR3 region has 13 residues. Germline V lookup: CDR1 DFQATT, CDR2 SNEGSKA (reference sequence). V lost 3 bases and J 3 bases, leaving 8 bases between the germline ends. The CDR3 is CSASGGHTGELFF. The CDR3 DNA follows: TGCAGTGCTAGCGGGGGGCACACCGGGGAGCTGTTTTTT.

Details on this clonotype: A much larger clone sits a single nucleotide away, making a read error possible. The chain joins TRBV4-1 to TRBJ2-4, with 9 nucleotides matching TRBD1. The CDR3 consists of 16 residues. Germline V gives CDR1 MGHRA, CDR2 YSYEKL. Unmatched junction bases numbered 8, after V lost 4 bases and J lost 4 bases. The CDR3 nucleotides read TGCGCCAGCAGCCGACCTGACAGGGGGTCAAAAAACATTCAGTACTTC. Protein sequence: CASSRPDRGSKNIQYF.

This clonotype was counted a few times. A much larger clone differs from this one at a single base, so this may be a read error. This chain uses TRBV12-3 or TRBV12-4 with TRBJ2-1; 8 nucleotides line up with TRBD1. V was pared by 3 bases and J by 4 bases, with 2 bases of the junction left unmatched. The CDR3 has 14 amino acids. CDR3 sequence reads: CASSLDREYNEQFF. CDR3 coding DNA: TGTGCCAGCAGTTTGGACAGGGAATACAATGAGCAGTTCTTC.

Worth noting for this clonotype: A junction boundary mismatches the germline segment, possibly from a read error. The V and J genes are TRBV20-1 and TRBJ1-5, with a possible D match to TRBD1 (6 bases). In germline, CDR1 is DFQATT, CDR2 SNEGSKA (reference sequence). This CDR3 region has 13 residues. The CDR3 spells CGARTGSGQPQHF. The CDR3 bases are TGCGGTGCTAGAACAGGGTCGGGCCAGCCCCAGCATTTT.

In its sample, this clonotype was seen a few times. The rearrangement joins TRBV3-1 to TRBJ2-4; a possible D gene is TRBD1 (6 bases). Germline lookup yields CDR1 LGHDT and CDR2 YNNKEL (reference sequence). The V gene lost 1 base and the J gene lost 4 bases, with 17 bases spanning the gap. The CDR3 has 17 residues. DNA of the CDR3: TGTGCCAGCAGCCAAGCTACCGGCTGGACAGATAAAAACATTCAGTACTTC. Translation: CASSQATGWTDKNIQYF.

The sample holds a few counts of this clonotype. The chain uses TRBV20-1 and TRBJ1-1; D possibly corresponds to TRBD1 (5 bases). This CDR3 region has 12 residues. The germline CDR1 and CDR2 sequences are DFQATT and SNEGSKA (reference sequence). V gave up 4 bases and J gave up 6 bases, with 12 bases separating them. Written as DNA, the CDR3 is TGCAGTGCTAAGAGAAGGGGCGCTGAAGCTTTCTTT. Its translation is CSAKRRGAEAFF.

This clonotype was recorded many times. The germline gene is not matched at one end of the junction; a read error may be the cause. The chain carries TRBV12-3 or TRBV12-4 and TRBJ1-4, with TRBD1 matching 8 bases. The CDR3 loop spans 14 amino acids. The CDR3 is CASSLDRGNEKLFF. In DNA form, the CDR3 reads TGTGCCAGCAGCTTAGACAGGGGTAATGAAAAACTGTTTTTT.

A remark on this clonotype: One junction end does not reproduce the germline sequence, and a read error may be involved. V and J are TRBV4-1 and TRBJ1-1, with D possibly TRBD1 on 5 matching bases. The CDR3 covers 12 residues. Per the germline V gene, CDR1 is MGHRA and CDR2 is YSYEKL. The CDR3: CASSQGGAEAFF. DNA of the CDR3: TGTGCCAGCAGCCAGGGCGGGGCTGAAGCTTTCTTT.

J is TRBJ2-7 and V is TRBV7-6; 14 nucleotides match TRBD2. The DNA end is a closer match to TRBJ2-5, so the J assignment may be wrong. The germline gives CDR1 SGHVS, CDR2 FNYEAQ. This CDR3 spans 18 amino acids. Here the CDR3 DNA reads TGTGCCAGCAGCTCGCGACCCGGACTAGCGGGGGGACAAGAGACCCAGTACTTC. Translated: CASSSRPGLAGGQETQYF.

This sequence joins TRBV6-2 or TRBV6-3 and TRBJ1-5, with a weak D call TRBD1 (6 bases). The CDR3 length is 14 residues. Deletions cut 7 bases from V and 2 bases from J, with 12 bases between. CDR1 is MNHEY, CDR2 SVGEGT, per germline. This CDR3 reads CASTRRQGNQPQHF. DNA of the CDR3: TGTGCCAGCACCCGACGACAGGGCAATCAGCCCCAGCATTTT.

The V and J genes are TRBV12-3 or TRBV12-4 and TRBJ2-5, with 7 bases lining up with TRBD2. This CDR3 region has 15 residues. Trimming at V came to 7 bases and at J to 6 bases, leaving 14 bases not matched to a gene. The CDR3 reads CASTPSGTKKKTQYF. In DNA, the CDR3 is TGTGCCAGCACCCCCAGTGGGACTAAGAAGAAGACCCAGTACTTC.

Regarding this clonotype: A read error may be the cause here, since a much bigger clone is one base away. The gene calls are TRBV4-3 and TRBJ2-3; D is tentatively TRBD1 or TRBD2 (5 bases each). This CDR3 contains 15 residues. In germline, CDR1 is LGHNA, CDR2 YSLEER. The CDR3 loop reads CASSQVGVSTDAQYF. The CDR3 DNA sequence: TGCGCCAGCAGCCAAGTGGGGGTGAGCACAGATGCGCAGTATTTT.

This chain uses TRBV6-6 with TRBJ2-3; D uncertain. The length of the CDR3 is 13 residues. Germline-derived CDR1 and CDR2 are MNHNY and SVGAGI (reference sequence). The V gene lost 2 bases and the J gene lost 3 bases, with 6 bases spanning the gap. The CDR3 sequence is CASSYGMTDTQYF. DNA of the CDR3: TGTGCCAGCAGTTACGGGATGACAGATACGCAGTATTTT.

The V gene is TRBV5-1, the J gene TRBJ2-5; D may be TRBD2 (5 bases). Germline CDR1 is SGHRS and CDR2 is YFSETQ. This CDR3 comprises 13 residues. Trimming removed 5 bases at V and 5 bases at J, with 13 bases between. DNA of the CDR3: TGCGCCAGCAGAACCGGGGTAGGCGAGACCCAGTACTTC. Translated, it gives CASRTGVGETQYF.

This clonotype was seen ten or more times. The V gene is TRBV12-3 or TRBV12-4, the J gene TRBJ1-5; D is unclear. The ends were cut back, 5 bases at V and 7 bases at J, with 12 bases in the middle. CDR3 size: 13 residues. CDR3 residues: CASSTIARQPQHF. The CDR3 DNA reads TGTGCCAGCAGTACCATAGCCCGGCAGCCCCAGCATTTT.

The J gene is TRBJ2-1, the V gene TRBV20-1; D remains unclear. Trimming cost V 0 bases and J 0 bases, with 9 bases left between them. The CDR3 sequence is 15 residues long. Germline V lookup: CDR1 DFQATT, CDR2 SNEGSKA (reference sequence). CDR3 protein: CSARDALSSYNEQFF. CDR3 sequence (DNA): TGCAGTGCTAGAGATGCCTTAAGCTCCTACAATGAGCAGTTCTTC.

This clonotype was found a few times. The chain employs TRBV27 and TRBJ2-5; 9 bases agree with TRBD1. Trimming took 7 bases from V and 11 from J; bases not matched to a gene: 14. This CDR3 contains 14 residues. From germline, CDR1 is MNHEY and CDR2 SMNVEV (reference sequence). CDR3 amino acids: CASTPGTGTDEQYF. CDR3 in DNA: TGTGCCAGCACTCCCGGGACAGGGACGGATGAGCAGTACTTC.

The gene calls are TRBV7-7 and TRBJ2-3, with TRBD1 identical over 10 bases. Per the germline V gene, CDR1 is SSHAT and CDR2 is FNYEAQ (reference sequence). This CDR3 spans 15 amino acids. Unmatched junction bases numbered 2, after V lost 3 bases and J lost 2 bases. In DNA form, the CDR3 reads TGTGCCAGCAGCTTGGGACAGGGGATCACAGATACGCAGTATTTT. Translated: CASSLGQGITDTQYF.

This clonotype has a handful of counts. The chain uses TRBV7-9 and TRBJ2-7; unclear D gene. This CDR3 has 12 amino acids. CDR1 is SEHNR, CDR2 FQNEAQ, per germline (reference sequence). V lost 1 base and J lost 6, with 7 bases in between. The CDR3 DNA sequence: TGTGCCAGCAGCTTAGATGGCTCCGAGCAGTACTTC. Its translation is CASSLDGSEQYF.

This clonotype was counted between two and nine times. J is TRBJ1-6 and V is TRBV7-6; D is unresolved. The CDR3 is made up of 16 amino acids. Germline V lookup: CDR1 SGHVS, CDR2 FNYEAQ. Trimming stripped 6 bases from V and 1 base from J, with 13 bases between. CDR3 nucleotides: TGTGCCAGCAGGTCTAACAGAGGATCCTATAATTCACCCCTCCACTTT. It encodes CASRSNRGSYNSPLHF.